This T cell receptor beta chain was documented in a study of T cells after yellow fever vaccination (dated by TCRdb to the late 2010s). About the investigation overall: The SMART-Seq v4 Ultra Low Input RNA kit was used to prepare libraries from fractions with low cell numbers. To track T-cell clones before and after primary and booster YFV17D yellow fever vaccination, bulk TCR alpha and beta repertoires were sequenced longitudinally. Two healthy male donors, one aged 18 to 30 and one aged 30 to 40 years, were included in the cohort. Blood was collected at multiple timepoints before and after primary and secondary immunization, and bulk PBMC replicates and cell subsets were isolated. What the study reported, not specific to this receptor: A small share of clonotypes occurred in both CD4 and CD8 compartments, likely arising from convergent recombination. The secondary T-cell response was found to be weaker but faster than the primary response, with a peak reached on day 5 rather than on day 15. After the booster, most of the clones that had expanded following primary vaccination were detected again (almost 98% of CD4 and 88% of CD8), which suggests that memory was broadly maintained. Only a couple of donors were included in the study, so the extent to which the findings can be generalized is limited. Because abundant contaminating clonotypes from the bulk population could be contained in FACS-sorted repertoires, computational filtering was required.

Explained via the paper, the treatment or condition label denotes: live attenuated yellow fever vaccine strain. A standard Ficoll-Paque protocol was used to isolate PBMCs from peripheral blood. CD4 and CD8 T-cell fractions were isolated with Dynabeads CD4 and CD8 positive selection kits. RNA was extracted with TriZol from bulk PBMCs, CD4 and CD8 fractions, and dextramer-positive and dextramer-negative fractions. Trimming removed 0 bases from V and 0 bases from J, leaving 12 bases between the germline ends. The CDR3 spans 16 residues, from the cysteine through the phenylalanine. The DNA shown is the 48-base CDR3, in frame from base 1. Based on the germline V gene (reference sequence), the CDR1 and CDR2 sequences are DFQATT and SNEGSKA. Sequenced on an Illumina NovaSeq 6000. Synthesis of TCR cDNA relied on 5'RACE template switching, a step that introduced a universal primer site along with unique molecular identifiers. cDNA synthesis was primed from both the TCR alpha and TCR beta constant segments. Two PCR steps were used to amplify libraries, with sample barcodes and sequencing adapters being added in the second step. Sequencing of libraries was performed on Illumina HiSeq 2500 (2x100 bp) or NovaSeq (2x150 bp). The paper's data handling went like this. Demultiplexing of reads and collapsing into UMI consensus sequences were performed with MIGEC, and V(D)J alignment was carried out with MiXCR. Using edgeR on replicate PBMC samples, clonotypes were called vaccine-responding if FDR was below 0.01 and the log2 fold change was above 5 up to day 15. Each bulk clonotype received a CD4 or CD8 identity based on whether the sequenced CD4 or CD8 repertoire contained that clonotype at higher abundance. TCRdb handled the public reads itself, with Q25 trimming in fastp and clone calling in MiXCR, and kept productive beta chains. Each CDR3 protein gets just one entry, which takes the most common genes and DNA from the rows behind it. These V and J calls rely on TCRdb rather than the paper's analysis. This sample comprises a few hundred thousand distinct CDR3 sequences, roughly 8.7% of them detected only once. Approximately 3.5% of the sample belongs to the ten largest clones.

A few counts support this clonotype. It lacks a known antigen. Base qualities are not recorded, but no much larger clone differs from it by a single base. The rearrangement combines TRBV20-1 with TRBJ2-1; TRBD2 is perhaps the D gene, given 6 matching bases. This receptor was obtained from a man between 18 and 29 years old who received the YFV17D yellow fever vaccine. Sample: CD4+ T cells sorted from PBMCs, taken 5 days after the yellow fever booster vaccination. The DNA sequence is TGCAGTGCTAGAGAGGTGGCGGGGAGCTCCTACAATGAGCAGTTCTTC. Its amino acids are CSAREVAGSSYNEQFF.